The 19 T cell receptor beta chains below were found in one sample sequenced in a study of post-analysis software for immune sequencing data. Study-wide findings and caveats: TRBV5-6, TRBV5-1 and TRBV20-1 belonged to a set of roughly 5 TRBV segments that were more frequent in patients than controls.

The library was made from cDNA and included unique molecular identifiers. TCRdb reprocessed the PCR reads via MiXCR and lists one record per CDR3 protein. The sample contains roughly 600,000 distinct CDR3 sequences, about 40% of which appear only once. No antigen has been assigned to these receptors. The specimen sequenced was blood. The receptors derive from a girl aged 10-17 years with multiple sclerosis.

The rearrangement links TRBV5-1 to TRBJ2-7; no definite D call. V lost 5 bases, J lost 0 bases, and 12 bases lay in between. CDR3 length equals 14 residues. Germline loops: CDR1 SGHRS, CDR2 YFSETQ. The CDR3 sequence: CASSDEQTSYEQYF. The CDR3 nucleotides read TGCGCCAGCAGTGATGAGCAGACCTCCTACGAGCAGTACTTC.

The rearrangement uses TRBV3-1 and TRBJ1-3; unclear D gene. Germline lookup yields CDR1 LGHDT and CDR2 YNNKEL (reference sequence). V lost 5 bases and J 2 bases, leaving 10 bases between the germline ends. The CDR3 sequence is 14 residues long. The CDR3 coding sequence is TGTGCCAGCAGCGACGAGGGAACTGGAAACACCATATATTTT. Translating it yields CASSDEGTGNTIYF.

The chain combines TRBV3-1 with TRBJ2-5; 9 nucleotides match TRBD2. In germline, CDR1 is LGHDT, CDR2 YNNKEL (reference sequence). The CDR3 length is 19 residues. Losses at the gene ends were 0 bases for V and 11 bases for J; bases not matched to a gene: 22. The CDR3 nucleotides read TGTGCCAGCAGCCAAGATCAGATTAGCGGGAGTACTACGCGGAATGAGCAGTACTTC. The encoded protein is CASSQDQISGSTTRNEQYF.

This clonotype has a handful of counts. The genes are TRBV7-9 and TRBJ2-5, with 7 bases matching TRBD1. Near its end, the DNA agrees better with TRBJ2-7, so the J call may be wrong. The germline CDR1 and CDR2 sequences are SEHNR and FQNEAQ (reference sequence). The CDR3 covers 15 residues. The CDR3 sequence is CASSPRDREFDEQYF. Written as DNA, the CDR3 is TGTGCCAGCAGCCCGCGAGACAGGGAATTTGACGAGCAGTACTTC.

The V gene is TRBV29-1, the J gene TRBJ1-5, with D perhaps matching TRBD1 (5 bases). The CDR3 length is 14 residues. Germline V gives CDR1 SQVTM, CDR2 ANQGSEA. The V gene lost 4 bases and the J gene lost 2 bases, with 12 bases spanning the gap. Here the CDR3 DNA reads TGCAGCGTTGCCGCCGGGGGAGGCAATCAGCCCCAGCATTTT. It specifies CSVAAGGGNQPQHF.

This clonotype was picked up a small number of times. The chain uses TRBV6-5 and TRBJ2-1; D remains ambiguous. V was shortened by 2 bases and J by 8 bases, with 10 bases between the two germline ends. Germline CDR1 is MNHEY and CDR2 is SVGAGI. The CDR3 consists of 13 residues. CDR3 coding DNA: TGTGCCAGCAGTTACCCCGGGTCTTATGAGCAGTTCTTC. It encodes CASSYPGSYEQFF.

This clonotype turned up a few times. V gene TRBV20-1 combines with J gene TRBJ1-1, with D uncertain. Trimming left V 3 bases short and J 0 bases short, with 8 bases between. The CDR3 loop spans 13 amino acids. Germline V gene lookup returns CDR1 DFQATT and CDR2 SNEGSKA (reference sequence). CDR3: CSASAVLNTEAFF. As DNA, the CDR3 is TGCAGTGCTAGTGCGGTTCTGAACACTGAAGCTTTCTTT.

The chain carries TRBV5-5 and TRBJ2-7; 10 bases match TRBD1. The trim removed 0 bases at V and 1 base at J, leaving 7 bases unmatched. This CDR3 has 17 amino acids. Germline V gene sequence: CDR1 SGHKS, CDR2 YYEKEE (reference sequence). CDR3: CASSLGGWGQGSYEQYF. The DNA for the CDR3 is TGTGCCAGCAGCTTGGGGGGATGGGGACAGGGGTCCTACGAGCAGTACTTC.

CDR3: CSARWGGESQYF. CDR3 nucleotide sequence: TGCAGTGCTAGATGGGGTGGAGAGTCCCAGTACTTC. The V call is TRBV20-1, the J call TRBJ2-7; D gene ambiguous. Germline values: CDR1 DFQATT, CDR2 SNEGSKA (reference sequence). This CDR3 is built from 12 residues. With 2 bases removed from V and 10 bases from J, the gap between germline ends came to 15 bases.

This chain connects TRBV7-9 to TRBJ2-1; weak D call: TRBD2 (6 bases). Trimming stripped 4 bases from V and 4 bases from J, with 17 bases between. In germline, CDR1 is SEHNR, CDR2 FQNEAQ (reference sequence). The CDR3 loop spans 16 amino acids. CDR3 bases: TGTGCCAGCAGCTCTGGGGCGGGGCGAGCGTACAATGAGCAGTTCTTC. Translated, it gives CASSSGAGRAYNEQFF.

This clonotype has only a few counts. As DNA, the CDR3 is TGTGCCAGCAGCTCCGACAGGGCCGAGCAGTACTTC. Protein: CASSSDRAEQYF. J is TRBJ2-7 and V is TRBV7-2; 7 bases agree with TRBD1. The CDR3 is 12 residues long. Germline CDR1 and CDR2: SGHTA and FQGNSA. V was clipped by 4 bases and J by 6 bases; unmatched bases: 3.

This clonotype appeared a few times. The chain employs TRBV12-3 or TRBV12-4 and TRBJ2-3, with 14 bases fitting TRBD2. Losses at the gene ends were 7 bases for V and 5 bases for J; bases not matched to a gene: 5. The CDR3 has 15 residues. CDR3 in amino acids: CASTLGLAGVDTQYF. CDR3 DNA sequence: TGTGCCAGCACCTTGGGACTAGCGGGAGTAGATACGCAGTATTTT.

This chain links TRBV7-9 with TRBJ2-2; D is perhaps TRBD1 (6 bases). Germline CDR1 and CDR2: SEHNR and FQNEAQ (reference sequence). CDR3 size: 14 residues. Between the trimmed V and J ends, which lost 8 bases and 1 base, there was a span of 11 bases. CDR3 DNA: TGTGCCAGCCGCACAGGGATGAACACCGGGGAGCTGTTTTTT. Its translation is CASRTGMNTGELFF.

The V gene is TRBV12-3 or TRBV12-4, the J gene TRBJ2-7; 7 positions match TRBD1. With 5 bases clipped from V and 3 bases from J, the junction kept 13 bases outside the gene matches. This CDR3 has 16 residues. As DNA, the CDR3 is TGTGCCAGCAGTCTCCACACCCGACAGGGCCACTACGAGCAGTACTTC. Amino acid sequence: CASSLHTRQGHYEQYF.

J is TRBJ2-1 and V is TRBV29-1; a weak D match, TRBD1 (5 bases). The tail of the sequence fits TRBJ2-7 better, so the J call may be wrong. The CDR3 runs to 13 residues. Germline CDR1 is SQVTM and CDR2 is ANQGSEA. Written as DNA, the CDR3 is TGCAGCGTTGAAAAACAGGCCGGCAATGAGCAGTACTTC. This sequence encodes CSVEKQAGNEQYF.

The V gene is TRBV27, the J gene TRBJ2-3; the D gene is possibly TRBD1 (5 bases). The CDR3 has 15 residues. Per the germline V gene, CDR1 is MNHEY and CDR2 is SMNVEV (reference sequence). V was pared by 2 bases and J by 10 bases, with 19 bases between. This CDR3 reads CASSLNLRQQQAQYF. The CDR3 nucleotides are TGTGCCAGCAGTTTAAATCTTCGACAGCAACAAGCGCAGTATTTT.

CDR3 in DNA: TGCGCCAGCAGCCCAGGACATAGGGGAGACTATGGCTACACCTTC. Translating it yields CASSPGHRGDYGYTF. This sequence joins TRBV4-1 and TRBJ1-2; maybe TRBD1 (5 bases). The CDR3 totals 15 residues. Germline V gene lookup returns CDR1 MGHRA and CDR2 YSYEKL. V was trimmed by 4 bases and J by 3 bases, leaving 15 bases between them.

This clonotype appeared once. This chain joins TRBV29-1 and TRBJ2-7, with TRBD1 identical over 8 bases. CDR3 length equals 11 residues. Trimming removed 5 bases from V and 6 bases from J; junction bases left unmatched: 3. Per the germline V gene, CDR1 is SQVTM and CDR2 is ANQGSEA. CDR3: CSVFRGPEQYF. The CDR3 region has the DNA TGCAGCGTTTTCAGGGGGCCCGAGCAGTACTTC.

This chain links TRBV6-1 with TRBJ2-2, with D maybe TRBD1 (5 bases). CDR1 and CDR2 (germline): MNHNS, SASEGT. V lost 4 bases to trimming and J lost 9 bases, with 15 bases between them. The CDR3 runs to 14 residues. CDR3 nucleotide sequence: TGTGCCAGCAGTGGGGGCCAGCCGTTCCGGGAGCTGTTTTTT. Its protein is CASSGGQPFRELFF.